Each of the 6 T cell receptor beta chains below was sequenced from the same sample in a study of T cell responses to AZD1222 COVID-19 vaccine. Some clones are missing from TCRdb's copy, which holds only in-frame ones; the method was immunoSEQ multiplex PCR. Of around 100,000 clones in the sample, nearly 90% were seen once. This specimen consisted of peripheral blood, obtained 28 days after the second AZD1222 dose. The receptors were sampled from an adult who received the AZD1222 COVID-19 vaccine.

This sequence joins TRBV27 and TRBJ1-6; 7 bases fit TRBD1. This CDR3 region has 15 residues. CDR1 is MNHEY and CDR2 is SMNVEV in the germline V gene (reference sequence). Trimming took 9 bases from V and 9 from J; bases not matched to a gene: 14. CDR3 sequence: CASKGYRQGGSPLHF. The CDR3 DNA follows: TGTGCCAGTAAAGGCTATAGACAGGGAGGTTCACCCCTCCACTTT.

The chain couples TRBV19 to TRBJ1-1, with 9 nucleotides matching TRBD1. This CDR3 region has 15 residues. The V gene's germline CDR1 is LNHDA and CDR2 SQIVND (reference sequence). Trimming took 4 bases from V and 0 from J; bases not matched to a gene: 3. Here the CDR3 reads CASSKGDRVNTEAFF. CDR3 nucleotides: TGTGCCAGTAGTAAAGGGGACAGGGTGAACACTGAAGCTTTCTTT.

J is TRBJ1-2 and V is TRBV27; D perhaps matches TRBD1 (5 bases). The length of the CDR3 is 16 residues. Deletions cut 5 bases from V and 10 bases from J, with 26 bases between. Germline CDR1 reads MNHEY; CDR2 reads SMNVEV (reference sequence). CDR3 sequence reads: CASSHGRGVPTLLYTF. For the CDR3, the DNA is TGTGCCAGCAGTCATGGTCGGGGGGTCCCTACATTGCTCTACACCTTC.

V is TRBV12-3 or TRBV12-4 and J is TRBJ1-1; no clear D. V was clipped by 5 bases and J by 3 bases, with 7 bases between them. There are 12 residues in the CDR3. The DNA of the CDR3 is TGTGCCAGCAGTCGGATTGACACTGAAGCTTTCTTT. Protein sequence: CASSRIDTEAFF.

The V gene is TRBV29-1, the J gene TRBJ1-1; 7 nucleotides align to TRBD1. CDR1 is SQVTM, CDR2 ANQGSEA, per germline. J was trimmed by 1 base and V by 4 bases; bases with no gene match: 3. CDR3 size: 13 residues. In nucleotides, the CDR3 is TGCAGCGTTGGCAGGGGGGCGAACACTGAAGCTTTCTTT. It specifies CSVGRGANTEAFF.

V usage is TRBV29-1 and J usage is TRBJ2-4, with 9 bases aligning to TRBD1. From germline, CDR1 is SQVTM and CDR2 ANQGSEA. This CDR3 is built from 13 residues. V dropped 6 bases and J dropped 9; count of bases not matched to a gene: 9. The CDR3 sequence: CSVKQGQGGIQYF. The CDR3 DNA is TGCAGCGTAAAACAGGGACAGGGTGGCATTCAGTACTTC.